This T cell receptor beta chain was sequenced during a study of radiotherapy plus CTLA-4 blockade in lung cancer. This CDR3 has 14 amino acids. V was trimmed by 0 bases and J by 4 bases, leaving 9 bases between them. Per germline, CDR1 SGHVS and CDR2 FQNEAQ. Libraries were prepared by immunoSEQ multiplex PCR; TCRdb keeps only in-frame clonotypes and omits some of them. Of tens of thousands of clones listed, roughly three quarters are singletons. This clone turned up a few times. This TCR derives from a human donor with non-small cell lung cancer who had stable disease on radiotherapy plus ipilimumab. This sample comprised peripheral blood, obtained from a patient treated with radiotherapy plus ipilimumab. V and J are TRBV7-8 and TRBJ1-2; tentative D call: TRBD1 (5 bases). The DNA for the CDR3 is TGTGCCAGCAGCTTAGCGGCCGGGACCTATGGCTACACCTTC. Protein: CASSLAAGTYGYTF.